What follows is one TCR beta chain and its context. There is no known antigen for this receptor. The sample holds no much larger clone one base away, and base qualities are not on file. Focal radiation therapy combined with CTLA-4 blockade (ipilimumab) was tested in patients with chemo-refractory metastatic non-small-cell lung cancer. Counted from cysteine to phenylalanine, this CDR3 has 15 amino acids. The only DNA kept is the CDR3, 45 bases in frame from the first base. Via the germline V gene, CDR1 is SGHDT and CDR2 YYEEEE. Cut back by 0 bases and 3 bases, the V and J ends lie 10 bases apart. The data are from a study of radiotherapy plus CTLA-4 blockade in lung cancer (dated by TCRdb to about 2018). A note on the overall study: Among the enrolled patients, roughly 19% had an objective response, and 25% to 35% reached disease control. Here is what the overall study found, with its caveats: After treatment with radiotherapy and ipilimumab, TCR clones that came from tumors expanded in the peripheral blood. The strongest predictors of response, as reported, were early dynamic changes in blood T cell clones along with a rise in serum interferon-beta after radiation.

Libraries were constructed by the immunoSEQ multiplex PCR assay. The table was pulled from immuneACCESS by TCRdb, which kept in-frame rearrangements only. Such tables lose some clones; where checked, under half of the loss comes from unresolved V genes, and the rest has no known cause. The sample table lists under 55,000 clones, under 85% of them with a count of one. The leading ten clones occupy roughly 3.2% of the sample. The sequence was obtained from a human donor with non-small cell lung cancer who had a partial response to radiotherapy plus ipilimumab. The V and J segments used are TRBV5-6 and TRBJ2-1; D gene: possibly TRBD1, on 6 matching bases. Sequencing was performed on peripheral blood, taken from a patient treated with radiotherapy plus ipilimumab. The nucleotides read TGTGCCAGCAGCTTGGTGGCAGGGGTCTACAATGAGCAGTTCTTC. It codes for CASSLVAGVYNEQFF.